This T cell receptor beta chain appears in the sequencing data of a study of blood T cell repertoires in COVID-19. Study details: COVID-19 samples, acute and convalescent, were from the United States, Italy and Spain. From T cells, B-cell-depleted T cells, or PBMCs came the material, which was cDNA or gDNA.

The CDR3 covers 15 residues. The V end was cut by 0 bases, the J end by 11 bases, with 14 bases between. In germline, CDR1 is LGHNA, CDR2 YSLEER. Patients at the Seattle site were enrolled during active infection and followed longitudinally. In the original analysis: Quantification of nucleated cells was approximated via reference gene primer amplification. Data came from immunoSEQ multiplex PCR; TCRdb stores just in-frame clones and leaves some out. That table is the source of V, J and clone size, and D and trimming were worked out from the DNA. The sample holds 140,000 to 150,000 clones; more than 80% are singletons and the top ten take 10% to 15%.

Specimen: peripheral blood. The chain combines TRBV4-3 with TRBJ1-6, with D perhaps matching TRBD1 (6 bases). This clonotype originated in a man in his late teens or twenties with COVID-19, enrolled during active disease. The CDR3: CASSQDWGGKTPLHF. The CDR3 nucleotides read TGCGCCAGCAGCCAAGATTGGGGGGGCAAGACACCCCTCCACTTT.